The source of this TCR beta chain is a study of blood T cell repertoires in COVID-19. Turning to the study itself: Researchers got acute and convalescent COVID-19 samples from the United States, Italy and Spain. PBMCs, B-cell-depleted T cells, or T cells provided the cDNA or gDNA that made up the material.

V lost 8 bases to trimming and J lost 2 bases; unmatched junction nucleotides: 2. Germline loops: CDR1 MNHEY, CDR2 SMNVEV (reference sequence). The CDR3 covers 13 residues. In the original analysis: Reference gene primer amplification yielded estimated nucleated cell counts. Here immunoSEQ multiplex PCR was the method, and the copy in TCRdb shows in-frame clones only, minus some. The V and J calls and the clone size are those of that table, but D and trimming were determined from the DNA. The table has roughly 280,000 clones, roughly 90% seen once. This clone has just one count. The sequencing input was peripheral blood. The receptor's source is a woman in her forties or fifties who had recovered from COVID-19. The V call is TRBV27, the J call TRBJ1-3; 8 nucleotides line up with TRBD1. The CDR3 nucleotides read TGTGCCAGCCGGACAGGGACTGGAAACACCATATATTTT. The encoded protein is CASRTGTGNTIYF.